Presented here are 2 T cell receptor beta chains from one specimen sequenced in a study of naive and memory T cell subsets. Both TRBC1 and TRBC2 were covered by a beta constant-region primer of two equimolar oligonucleotides. TCRdb processed the UMI-ligation and nested PCR reads anew with MiXCR; each CDR3 protein has one entry. The table includes tens of thousands of distinct CDR3 sequences, 7% to 8% detected once. Material: central memory CD4+ T cells from blood. The source is a human donor in good health.

This clonotype was detected ten times or more. The gene calls are TRBV25-1 and TRBJ1-6; D perhaps matches TRBD1 (6 bases). The V gene's germline CDR1 is MGHDK and CDR2 SYGVNS. This CDR3 has 14 amino acids. Between the trimmed V and J ends, which lost 6 bases and 9 bases, there was a span of 15 bases. CDR3 nucleotides: TGTGCCAGCAGCAAGAACAGGGATTCTTCACCCCTCCACTTT. This gives the protein CASSKNRDSSPLHF.

The J gene is TRBJ1-3, the V gene TRBV13; TRBD1 matches 8 bases. Germline V gene lookup returns CDR1 PRHDT and CDR2 FYEKMQ (reference sequence). After removal of 2 bases from V and 4 bases from J, the junction contained 4 bases not matched to a gene. The CDR3 is made up of 15 amino acids. The CDR3 DNA follows: TGTGCCAGCAGCTTATCCGGGACAGGAGGAAACACCATATATTTT. Amino acid sequence: CASSLSGTGGNTIYF.